The entry that follows covers one TCR beta chain sequence. Its antigen is unknown. The data derive from a study of T cell responses to AZD1222 COVID-19 vaccine. Trimming stripped 4 bases from V and 5 bases from J, with 18 bases between. This CDR3 spans 15 amino acids. From germline, CDR1 is SNHLY and CDR2 FYNNEI. Clones were sequenced by immunoSEQ multiplex PCR, and TCRdb holds only the in-frame ones, with some missing. The data contain 150,000 to 200,000 clones, approximately 89% of them singletons. Second-dose recipients at about 4 or about 12 weeks were treated as one pooled group. Findings and caveats of the study: Recipients of AZD1222 seropositive at baseline numbered only six or seven. It should be noted that donors were predominantly white British and more often female, and clonal diversity was possibly underestimated. Spike-specific TCR breadth and depth both grew after two AZD1222 doses.

The genes are TRBV2 and TRBJ2-7; TRBD1 might be the D (6 bases). The sequence came from an adult who received the AZD1222 COVID-19 vaccine. Sample: peripheral blood, taken 28 days after the second AZD1222 dose. CDR3 in amino acids: CASSAPGRGPHEQYF. In DNA, the CDR3 is TGTGCCAGCAGTGCCCCTGGCAGGGGACCCCACGAGCAGTACTTC. Using reference TRBV2 and TRBJ2-7 for the parts outside the CDR3, the full variable domain is EPEVTQTPSHQVTQMGQEVILRCVPISNHLYFYWYRQILGQKVEFLVSFYNNEISEKSEIFDDQFSVERPDGSNFTLKIRSTKLEDSAMYFCASSAPGRGPHEQYFGPGTRLTVT.